The 20 T cell receptor beta chains presented below share a single source sample, sequenced in a study of T-cell reconstitution after alpha-beta-depleted transplantation in children. The library targeted TCRbeta and was prepared with unique molecular identifiers. TCRdb reprocessed the PCR reads with MiXCR, giving one entry per CDR3 protein. The sample consists of around 370,000 distinct CDR3 sequences, around 16% of them appearing once. The input for sequencing was PBMCs, mostly from graft donor cells, taken 360 days after TCRalphabeta/CD19-depleted stem cell transplant. These receptors were obtained from a male patient aged 2 to 10 who had a stem cell transplant for acute lymphoblastic leukemia, so the T cells may come from the graft donor.

At least ten counts were recorded for this clonotype. CDR3 loop: CASSYGLRETQYF. The CDR3 nucleotides read TGTGCCAGCAGTTACGGGTTAAGGGAGACCCAGTACTTC. V usage is TRBV12-3 or TRBV12-4 and J usage is TRBJ2-5, with no clear D. CDR3 length: 13 residues. With 4 bases removed from V and 5 bases from J, the gap between germline ends came to 11 bases.

This clonotype turned up a few times. The J gene is TRBJ1-3, the V gene TRBV15; D perhaps matches TRBD1 (6 bases). Germline CDR1 LNHNV, CDR2 YYDKDF (reference sequence). The CDR3 consists of 14 residues. Deletions cut 4 bases from V and 5 bases from J, with 12 bases between. As DNA, the CDR3 is TGTGCCACCAGCATAGACCGGGACAGAAACACCATATATTTT. Translating it yields CATSIDRDRNTIYF.

There are a few counts of this clonotype. V is TRBV6-1 and J is TRBJ2-3, with 9 nucleotides matching TRBD1. The germline CDR1 and CDR2 sequences are MNHNS and SASEGT. The CDR3 is 17 residues long. With 6 bases clipped from V and 2 bases from J, the junction kept 12 bases outside the gene matches. CDR3 in DNA: TGTGCCAGCAGCCCTTCAGGTGGGACAGGGACCACAGATACGCAGTATTTT. As protein: CASSPSGGTGTTDTQYF.

The genes are TRBV7-9 and TRBJ2-7; TRBD2 aligns across 11 bases. The V segment lost 4 bases and the J segment 2 bases; nucleotides outside the gene matches: 7. CDR3 length: 16 residues. Germline lookup yields CDR1 SEHNR and CDR2 FQNEAQ (reference sequence). CDR3 DNA sequence: TGTGCCAGCAGCTCCTGGACTAGCGGGCATCCCTACGAGCAGTACTTC. Translation gives CASSSWTSGHPYEQYF.

This clonotype was seen more than once but under ten times. The chain has TRBV20-1 and TRBJ2-7; a possible D gene is TRBD2 (7 bases). V shed 3 bases and J shed 3 bases, with 12 bases lying between them. The CDR3 loop spans 13 amino acids. Germline CDR1 is DFQATT and CDR2 is SNEGSKA (reference sequence). The CDR3 loop reads CSARGGQVYEQYF. Written as DNA, the CDR3 is TGCAGTGCTAGGGGGGGGCAGGTCTACGAGCAGTACTTC.

This clonotype was seen ten or more times. The chain employs TRBV11-1 and TRBJ2-2, with 8 positions matching TRBD1. CDR1 is SGHAT and CDR2 is FQDESV in the germline V gene (reference sequence). This CDR3 comprises 18 residues. Unmatched junction bases numbered 7, after V lost 1 base and J lost 0 bases. In nucleotides, the CDR3 is TGTGCCAGCAGCTTAGGAGGGGGACAGGCCTCGAACACCGGGGAGCTGTTTTTT. It specifies CASSLGGGQASNTGELFF.

The chain is built from TRBV7-8 and TRBJ2-3, with D possibly TRBD2 on 7 matching bases. The CDR3 sequence is 16 residues long. The V and J ends lost 5 bases and 2 bases respectively, with 17 bases between them. The germline V gene has CDR1 SGHVS and CDR2 FQNEAQ. This CDR3 is CASSRGGWAYTDTQYF. CDR3 sequence (DNA): TGTGCCAGCAGCAGGGGGGGGTGGGCCTACACAGATACGCAGTATTTT.

This clonotype was picked up a small number of times. The CDR3 is CASSSRGRIPYEQYF. The CDR3 bases are TGTGCCAGCAGCTCAAGAGGACGTATCCCCTACGAGCAGTACTTC. The V and J genes are TRBV5-6 and TRBJ2-7; the D is unclear. The CDR3 is 15 residues long. The V end was cut by 3 bases, the J end by 2 bases, with 15 bases between. Looked up from germline, CDR1 is SGHDT and CDR2 is YYEEEE.

The table lists this clonotype with a few counts. The genes are TRBV7-2 and TRBJ2-1, with 14 bases fitting TRBD2. V shed 6 bases and J 15 bases; nucleotides not matched to a gene: 10. The germline gives CDR1 SGHTA, CDR2 FQGNSA. The CDR3 spans 14 residues. The CDR3 sequence is CASRRTSGRMYAFF. In nucleotides, the CDR3 is TGTGCCAGCAGGCGGACTAGCGGGAGGATGTATGCGTTCTTC.

This clonotype was seen only a few times. The rearrangement links TRBV5-5 to TRBJ2-7; D gene ambiguous. Germline lookup yields CDR1 SGHKS and CDR2 YYEKEE (reference sequence). The ends were cut back, 1 base at V and 12 bases at J, with 20 bases in the middle. This CDR3 spans 14 amino acids. The CDR3 reads CASSLFATIGNGYF. The DNA for the CDR3 is TGTGCCAGCAGCTTGTTTGCCACAATAGGGAATGGGTACTTC.

This clonotype was observed many times. The chain carries TRBV28 and TRBJ2-5; D uncertain. The CDR3 consists of 12 residues. The V end was cut by 3 bases, the J end by 5 bases, with 7 bases between. In germline, CDR1 is MDHEN, CDR2 SYDVKM. DNA of the CDR3: TGTGCCAGCAGTTTGTTGCTCGAGACCCAGTACTTC. Translated, it gives CASSLLLETQYF.

V and J are TRBV4-1 and TRBJ2-1, with 11 positions matching TRBD2. The CDR3 length is 17 residues. CDR1 MGHRA and CDR2 YSYEKL come from the germline V gene. V shed 4 bases and J 0 bases; nucleotides not matched to a gene: 5. CDR3 in amino acids: CASSRTTSGSSYNEQFF. The CDR3 DNA follows: TGCGCCAGCAGCCGCACTACTAGCGGGAGCTCCTACAATGAGCAGTTCTTC.

The genes are TRBV7-2 and TRBJ2-2, with D unclear. The germline gives CDR1 SGHTA, CDR2 FQGNSA. The CDR3 has 18 residues. The V gene lost 0 bases and the J gene lost 7 bases, with 21 bases spanning the gap. The CDR3 nucleotides read TGTGCCAGCAGCTTAGCACTGTCGATGAGGCGCGAAGGCGGGGAGCTGTTTTTT. The encoded protein is CASSLALSMRREGGELFF.

The CDR3 is CASSLEGLHEQFF. Here the CDR3 DNA reads TGTGCCAGCAGTTTAGAGGGGCTCCATGAGCAGTTCTTC. The V gene is TRBV28, the J gene TRBJ2-1; D is perhaps TRBD1 or TRBD2 (5 bases each). Germline lookup yields CDR1 MDHEN and CDR2 SYDVKM. Trimming removed 2 bases at V and 8 bases at J, with 10 bases between. The CDR3 sequence is 13 residues long.

The chain uses TRBV9 and TRBJ2-7; D is unresolved. Trimming removed 6 bases from V and 7 bases from J, with 17 bases in between. The V gene's germline CDR1 is SGDLS and CDR2 YYNGEE. The CDR3 contains 13 residues. The chain's CDR3 is CASTPYAAGEQYF. The CDR3 DNA follows: TGTGCCAGCACCCCATACGCAGCCGGGGAGCAGTACTTC.

The chain has TRBV6-1 and TRBJ2-7; TRBD2 might be the D (5 bases). CDR1 and CDR2 from the germline V gene are MNHNS and SASEGT. The V and J ends lost 5 bases and 2 bases respectively, with 22 bases between them. The CDR3 has 17 residues. CDR3 nucleotide sequence: TGTGCCAGCAGTAAATACGGCGGCCGGACTGAGACCTACGAGCAGTACTTC. Protein sequence: CASSKYGGRTETYEQYF.

The chain employs TRBV6-2 or TRBV6-3 and TRBJ2-7; the D is unclear. The CDR3 sequence is 12 residues long. Germline CDR1 MNHEY, CDR2 SVGEGT. Trimming pared 2 bases from V and 5 bases from J, leaving 7 bases between. For the CDR3, the DNA is TGTGCCAGCAGTTACGGGGTGGACGAGCAGTACTTC. Translated: CASSYGVDEQYF.

This clonotype was recorded a few times. The rearrangement links TRBV7-6 to TRBJ2-7; D perhaps matches TRBD2 (5 bases). This CDR3 contains 15 residues. Trimming took 4 bases from V and 3 from J, leaving 16 bases between them. CDR1 is SGHVS, CDR2 FNYEAQ, per germline. Here the CDR3 reads CASSSTDSFYYEQYF. Written as DNA, the CDR3 is TGTGCCAGCAGCTCAACGGACTCTTTTTACTACGAGCAGTACTTC.

The V and J genes are TRBV6-1 and TRBJ1-1; D is undetermined. Trimming took 3 bases from V and 4 from J, leaving 12 bases between them. Germline V gene lookup returns CDR1 MNHNS and CDR2 SASEGT. This CDR3 region has 14 residues. The CDR3: CASSEEGRSTEAFF. Here the CDR3 DNA reads TGTGCCAGCAGTGAGGAGGGTCGGTCCACTGAAGCTTTCTTT.

The CDR3 here is CATAIVSYNEQFF. In DNA form, the CDR3 reads TGTGCCACCGCCATCGTTAGCTACAATGAGCAGTTCTTC. The chain has TRBV15 and TRBJ2-1, with D unclear. V gave up 8 bases and J gave up 3 bases, with 11 bases separating them. Germline assignment: CDR1 LNHNV and CDR2 YYDKDF (reference sequence). This CDR3 is 13 amino acids long.